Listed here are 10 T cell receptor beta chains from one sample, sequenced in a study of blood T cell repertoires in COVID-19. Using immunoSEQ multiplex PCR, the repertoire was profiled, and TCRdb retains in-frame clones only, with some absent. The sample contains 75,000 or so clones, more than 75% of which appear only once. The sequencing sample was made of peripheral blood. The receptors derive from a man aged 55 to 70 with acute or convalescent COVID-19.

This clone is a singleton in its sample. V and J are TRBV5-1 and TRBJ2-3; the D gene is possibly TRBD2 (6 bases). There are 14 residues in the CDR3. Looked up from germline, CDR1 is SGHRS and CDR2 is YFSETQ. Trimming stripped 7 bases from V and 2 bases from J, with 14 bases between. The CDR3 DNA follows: TGCGCCAGCCGCCGGGAGCAGACCACAGATACGCAGTATTTT. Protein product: CASRREQTTDTQYF.

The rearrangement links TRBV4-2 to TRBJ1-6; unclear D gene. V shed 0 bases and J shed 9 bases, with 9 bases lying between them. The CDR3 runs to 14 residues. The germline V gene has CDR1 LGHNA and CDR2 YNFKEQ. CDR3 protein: CASSQEESSSPLHF. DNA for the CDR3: TGTGCCAGCAGCCAAGAGGAGTCGTCTTCACCCCTCCACTTT.

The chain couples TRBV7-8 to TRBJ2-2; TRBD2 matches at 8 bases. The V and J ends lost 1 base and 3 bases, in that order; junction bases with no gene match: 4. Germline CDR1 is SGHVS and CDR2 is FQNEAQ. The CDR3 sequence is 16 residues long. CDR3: CASSLVAGWDTGELFF. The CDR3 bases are TGTGCCAGCAGCTTAGTAGCGGGGTGGGACACCGGGGAGCTGTTTTTT.

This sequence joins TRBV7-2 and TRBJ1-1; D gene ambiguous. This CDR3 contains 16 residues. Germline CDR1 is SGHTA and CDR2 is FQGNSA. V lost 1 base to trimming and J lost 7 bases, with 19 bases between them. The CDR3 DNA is TGTGCCAGCAGCTTAGAACCGGGTCCCCCGGCTATTGAAGCTTTCTTT. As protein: CASSLEPGPPAIEAFF.

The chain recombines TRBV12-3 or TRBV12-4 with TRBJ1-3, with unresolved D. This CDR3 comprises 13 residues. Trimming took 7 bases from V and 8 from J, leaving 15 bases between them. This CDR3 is CASTPRMWDTIYF. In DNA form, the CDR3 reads TGTGCCAGCACCCCCAGGATGTGGGACACCATATATTTT.

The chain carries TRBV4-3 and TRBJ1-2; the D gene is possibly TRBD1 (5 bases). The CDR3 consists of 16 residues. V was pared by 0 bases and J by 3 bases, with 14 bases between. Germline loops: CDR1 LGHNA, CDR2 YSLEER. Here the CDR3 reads CASSQDRSGPYYGYTF. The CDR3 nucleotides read TGCGCCAGCAGCCAAGATCGGTCAGGGCCATACTATGGCTACACCTTC.

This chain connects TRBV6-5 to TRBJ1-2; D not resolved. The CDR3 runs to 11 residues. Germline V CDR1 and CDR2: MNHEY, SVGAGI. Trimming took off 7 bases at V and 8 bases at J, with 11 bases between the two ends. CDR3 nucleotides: TGTGCCAGCACGCAAACCCAGGGCTACACCTTC. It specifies CASTQTQGYTF.

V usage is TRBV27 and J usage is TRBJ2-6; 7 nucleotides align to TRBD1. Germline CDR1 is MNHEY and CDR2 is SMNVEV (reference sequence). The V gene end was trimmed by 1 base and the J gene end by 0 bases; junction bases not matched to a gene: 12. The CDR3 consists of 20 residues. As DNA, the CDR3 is TGTGCCAGCAGTTTATTTTTTTCTGGGACAGCCGGCTCTGGGGCCAACGTCCTGACTTTC. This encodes CASSLFFSGTAGSGANVLTF.

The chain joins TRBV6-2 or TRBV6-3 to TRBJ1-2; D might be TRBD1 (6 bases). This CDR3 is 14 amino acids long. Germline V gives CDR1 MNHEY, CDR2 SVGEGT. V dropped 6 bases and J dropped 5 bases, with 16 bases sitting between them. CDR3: CASSPRGSRYGYTF. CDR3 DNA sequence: TGTGCCAGCAGCCCCAGGGGTTCGAGATATGGCTACACCTTC.

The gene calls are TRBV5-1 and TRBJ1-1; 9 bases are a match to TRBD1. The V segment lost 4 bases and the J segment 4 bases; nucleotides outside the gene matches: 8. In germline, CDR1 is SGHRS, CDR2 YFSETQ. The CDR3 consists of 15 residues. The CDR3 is CASSQRTGVSTEAFF. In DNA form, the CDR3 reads TGCGCCAGCAGCCAACGGACAGGGGTGAGCACTGAAGCTTTCTTT.